The rows below give T cell receptor beta chains drawn from one sample of a study of cytomegalovirus exposure and HLA in healthy donors. Here immunoSEQ multiplex PCR was the method, and the copy in TCRdb shows in-frame clones only, minus some. Of under 300,000 clones listed, over 90% are singletons. The sequencing sample was made of PBMCs. The receptors were gathered from a girl aged 2 to 9 in good health and CMV-seronegative. Each CDR3 is given with its conserved first and last residue. The D gene is left open where the match is weak. Part of the rows lack a size; the others show once, few, many or a class for expanded clones.

J gene,clone size,D gene,V gene,CDR3 protein,CDR3 DNA
TRBJ2-1,NA,NA,TRBV5-1,CASSLDFYEQFF,TGCGCCAGCAGCTTGGACTTCTATGAGCAGTTCTTC
TRBJ1-2,NA,TRBD1,TRBV6-1,CASSERSDRELNYGYTF,TGTGCCAGCAGTGAAAGGTCGGACAGGGAACTTAACTATGGCTACACCTTC
TRBJ1-5,NA,NA,TRBV7-8,CASSSRQYHSNQPQHF,TGTGCCAGCAGCTCCCGACAGTACCATAGCAATCAGCCCCAGCATTTT
TRBJ2-2,NA,NA,TRBV27,CASSLRASGSMGGELFF,TGTGCCAGCAGTTTAAGGGCCTCAGGGTCTATGGGCGGGGAGCTGTTTTTT
TRBJ1-2,NA,NA,TRBV5-4,CASNLMGIPNYGYTF,TGTGCCAGCAACCTTATGGGCATACCTAACTATGGCTACACCTTC
TRBJ2-7,NA,NA,TRBV5-1,CASKKQEDEQYF,TGCGCCAGCAAAAAGCAGGAGGACGAGCAGTACTTC
TRBJ2-2,NA,TRBD2,TRBV6-1,CASSEVGRTSGEAGELFF,TGTGCCAGCAGTGAAGTGGGGAGGACTAGCGGGGAGGCCGGGGAGCTGTTTTTT
TRBJ1-6,NA,NA,TRBV15,CATSRDSDSPLHF,TGTGCCACCAGCAGAGATTCGGATTCACCCCTCCACTTT
TRBJ2-3,NA,TRBD2,TRBV5-1,CASSYPGLAGTDTQYF,TGCGCCAGCAGCTACCCTGGACTAGCGGGCACAGATACGCAGTATTTT
TRBJ2-7,once,TRBD2,TRBV15,CATRLAGGPDYEQYF,TGTGCCACCAGACTAGCGGGGGGTCCCGACTACGAGCAGTACTTC
TRBJ2-6,NA,TRBD1,TRBV6-1,CASSGDRGPGANVLTF,TGTGCCAGCAGTGGGGACAGGGGGCCTGGGGCCAACGTCCTGACTTTC
TRBJ2-2,NA,TRBD1,TRBV19,CASSSTSGTGNTGELFF,TGTGCCAGTAGTAGCACTTCCGGGACAGGGAACACCGGGGAGCTGTTTTTT
TRBJ2-2,few,NA,TRBV5-1,CASSLAWSAGRTGELFF,TGCGCCAGCAGCTTGGCCTGGTCAGCAGGGCGTACCGGGGAGCTGTTTTTT
TRBJ2-7,NA,NA,TRBV6-5,CASSAGVDEQYF,TGTGCCAGCAGTGCAGGGGTTGACGAGCAGTACTTC
TRBJ1-1,NA,NA,TRBV7-6,CASSLVGGLGTEAFF,TGTGCCAGCAGCTTAGTCGGGGGGTTGGGCACTGAAGCTTTCTTT
TRBJ2-1,once,NA,TRBV19,CASSIGTGSYNEQFF,TGTGCCAGTAGTATAGGGACTGGTTCCTACAATGAGCAGTTCTTC
TRBJ2-7,NA,TRBD1,TRBV15,CATSSGTGSGEQYF,TGTGCCACCAGCAGCGGGACAGGGTCTGGGGAGCAGTACTTC
TRBJ2-5,NA,TRBD2,TRBV2,CASSIAGRTQETQYF,TGTGCCAGCAGCATAGCGGGGAGAACCCAAGAGACCCAGTACTTC
TRBJ2-2,NA,NA,TRBV11-2,CASSFSGWNGELFF,TGTGCCAGCAGCTTTTCAGGATGGAACGGGGAGCTGTTTTTT
TRBJ2-5,NA,TRBD1,TRBV7-7,CASSVTGVETQYF,TGTGCTAGCAGCGTGACAGGGGTGGAGACCCAGTACTTC
TRBJ1-5,NA,NA,TRBV12-2,CASRLTRDRDQPQHF,TGTGCAAGTCGCTTAACCCGGGACAGGGATCAGCCCCAGCATTTT
TRBJ2-7,NA,NA,TRBV7-9,CASSLGAGFTSYEQYF,TGTGCCAGCAGCTTAGGAGCAGGGTTCACCTCCTACGAGCAGTACTTC
TRBJ2-7,NA,NA,TRBV7-9,CARGTTTYEQYF,TGTGCCAGGGGGACAACCACCTACGAGCAGTACTTC
TRBJ1-5,NA,NA,TRBV6-5,CASSYSQGTQPQHF,TGTGCCAGCAGTTATTCCCAGGGTACTCAGCCCCAGCATTTT
TRBJ2-2,NA,NA,TRBV9,CASRLTGDTGELFF,TGTGCCAGCAGGCTGACGGGGGACACCGGGGAGCTGTTTTTT
TRBJ2-7,NA,NA,TRBV7-8,CASSPTRYFDYEQYF,TGTGCCAGCAGCCCGACGCGGTACTTTGACTACGAGCAGTACTTC
TRBJ2-2,NA,TRBD1,TRBV4-1,CASSQDQGQGLTGELFF,TGCGCCAGCAGCCAAGATCAGGGACAGGGGCTCACCGGGGAGCTGTTTTTT
TRBJ2-7,NA,NA,TRBV4-1,CASSPRSDRPSYEQYF,TGCGCCAGCAGCCCCCGCAGTGACAGGCCTTCCTACGAGCAGTACTTC
TRBJ2-7,once,TRBD2,TRBV5-1,CASSLDGSSGGEQYF,TGCGCCAGCAGCTTGGACGGCTCCTCCGGGGGGGAGCAGTACTTC
TRBJ1-5,once,NA,TRBV10-1,CANSTGRRGYSNQPQHF,TGCGCCAACTCCACGGGCCGCAGGGGTTATAGCAATCAGCCCCAGCATTTT
TRBJ2-7,NA,TRBD1,TRBV19,CASRGAGTGGFEQYF,TGTGCCAGTAGGGGAGCGGGGACAGGGGGCTTCGAGCAGTACTTC
TRBJ2-5,NA,NA,TRBV7-3,CASSSGVQETQYF,TGTGCCAGCAGCTCGGGGGTCCAAGAGACCCAGTACTTC
TRBJ1-4,NA,NA,TRBV19,CASSRAINEKLFF,TGTGCCAGTAGCAGGGCCATTAATGAAAAACTGTTTTTT
TRBJ1-6,NA,TRBD1,TRBV6-5,CASRIDRGRDSPLHF,TGTGCCAGCAGAATAGACAGGGGGCGCGATTCACCCCTCCACTTT
TRBJ2-7,NA,NA,TRBV5-1,CASSLDPGAYEQYF,TGCGCCAGCAGCTTGGACCCCGGAGCCTACGAGCAGTACTTC
TRBJ2-7,few,NA,TRBV7-9,CSSSRGSTYEQYF,TGTTCCAGCAGCCGCGGGTCCACCTACGAGCAGTACTTC
TRBJ1-2,NA,TRBD1,TRBV7-9,CASSLGQGGGYTF,TGTGCCAGCAGCTTAGGCCAGGGGGGTGGCTACACCTTC
TRBJ2-3,NA,TRBD2,TRBV9,CASSVDPGLAGRDTQYF,TGTGCCAGCAGCGTAGATCCGGGACTAGCGGGTAGGGATACGCAGTATTTT
TRBJ1-2,NA,NA,TRBV28,CAISPGPPADWFYGYTF,TGTGCCATCTCCCCCGGTCCGCCCGCGGACTGGTTCTATGGCTACACCTTC
TRBJ2-7,NA,TRBD2,TRBV11-2,CASSPRTSASYEQYF,TGTGCCAGCAGCCCCCGGACTAGCGCCTCCTACGAGCAGTACTTC
TRBJ2-5,once,NA,TRBV6-5,CASSYLQGQETQYF,TGTGCCAGCAGTTACCTTCAGGGGCAAGAGACCCAGTACTTC
TRBJ1-2,NA,TRBD1,TRBV6-6,CASSYGDRGRDGYTF,TGTGCCAGCAGTTACGGGGACAGGGGGCGGGATGGCTACACCTTC
TRBJ1-1,once,NA,TRBV7-3,CASSLNFRTEAFF,TGTGCCAGCAGCTTAAATTTTAGGACAGAAGCTTTCTTT
TRBJ2-5,NA,NA,TRBV5-1,CASSLRTLETQYF,TGCGCCAGCAGCTTGCGGACATTAGAGACCCAGTACTTC